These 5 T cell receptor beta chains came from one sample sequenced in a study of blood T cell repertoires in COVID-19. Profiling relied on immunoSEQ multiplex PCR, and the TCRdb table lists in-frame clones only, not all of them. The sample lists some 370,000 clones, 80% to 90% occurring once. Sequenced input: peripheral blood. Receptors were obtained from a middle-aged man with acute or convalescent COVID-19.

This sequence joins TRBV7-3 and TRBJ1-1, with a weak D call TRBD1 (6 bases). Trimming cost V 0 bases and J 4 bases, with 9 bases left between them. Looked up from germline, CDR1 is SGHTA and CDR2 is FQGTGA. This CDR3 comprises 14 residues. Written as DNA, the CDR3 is TGTGCCAGCAGCTTAACTCAGGGGATCACTGAAGCTTTCTTT. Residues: CASSLTQGITEAFF.

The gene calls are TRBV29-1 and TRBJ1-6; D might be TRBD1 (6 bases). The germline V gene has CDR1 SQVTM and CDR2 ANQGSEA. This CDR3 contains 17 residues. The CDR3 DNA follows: TGCAGTGGGCCCAGCCTAGGGGGTAGTCGGTATAATTCACCCCTCCACTTT. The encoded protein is CSGPSLGGSRYNSPLHF.

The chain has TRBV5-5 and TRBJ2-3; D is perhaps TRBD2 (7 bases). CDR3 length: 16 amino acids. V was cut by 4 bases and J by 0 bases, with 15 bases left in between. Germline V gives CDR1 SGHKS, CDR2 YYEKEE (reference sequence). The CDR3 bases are TGTGCCAGCAGCGGGGGCACACTAGCGAGCACAGATACGCAGTATTTT. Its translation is CASSGGTLASTDTQYF.

CDR3 in DNA: TGTGCCAGCAGTCTGGGGAGGATTGAAGCTTTCTTT. Its protein is CASSLGRIEAFF. The V call is TRBV7-2, the J call TRBJ1-1; D uncertain. V was clipped by 6 bases and J by 7 bases, with 12 bases between them. In germline, CDR1 is SGHTA, CDR2 FQGNSA. This CDR3 has 12 amino acids. Complete variable domain (other parts from reference TRBV7-2 and TRBJ1-1): GAGVSQSPSNKVTEKGKDVELRCDPISGHTALYWYRQSLGQGLEFLIYFQGNSAPDKSGLPSDRFSAERTGGSVSTLTIQRTQQEDSAVYLCASSLGRIEAFFGQGTRLTVV.

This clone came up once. CDR3 protein: CASSESNMVSRQDNYGYTF. The CDR3 coding sequence is TGCGCCAGCAGTGAGTCGAATATGGTATCCAGACAAGATAACTATGGCTACACCTTC. The J gene is TRBJ1-2, the V gene TRBV10-1, with no clear D. The germline V gene encodes CDR1 WNHNN and CDR2 SYGVQD (reference sequence). This CDR3 is built from 19 residues. Trimming left V 0 bases short and J 1 base short, with 21 bases between.